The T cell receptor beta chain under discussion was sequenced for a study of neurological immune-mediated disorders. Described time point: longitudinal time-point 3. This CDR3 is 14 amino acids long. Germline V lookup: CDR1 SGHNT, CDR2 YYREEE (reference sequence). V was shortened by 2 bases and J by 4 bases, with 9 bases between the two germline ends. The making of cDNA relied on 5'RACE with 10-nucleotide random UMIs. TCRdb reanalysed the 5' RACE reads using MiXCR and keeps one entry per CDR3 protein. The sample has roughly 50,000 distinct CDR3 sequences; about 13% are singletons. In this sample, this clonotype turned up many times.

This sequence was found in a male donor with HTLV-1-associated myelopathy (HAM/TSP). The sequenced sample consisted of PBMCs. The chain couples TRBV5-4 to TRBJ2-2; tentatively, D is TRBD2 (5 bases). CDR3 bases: TGTGCCAGCAGCTTTGAGCGGTCCACCGGGGAGCTGTTTTTT. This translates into CASSFERSTGELFF.